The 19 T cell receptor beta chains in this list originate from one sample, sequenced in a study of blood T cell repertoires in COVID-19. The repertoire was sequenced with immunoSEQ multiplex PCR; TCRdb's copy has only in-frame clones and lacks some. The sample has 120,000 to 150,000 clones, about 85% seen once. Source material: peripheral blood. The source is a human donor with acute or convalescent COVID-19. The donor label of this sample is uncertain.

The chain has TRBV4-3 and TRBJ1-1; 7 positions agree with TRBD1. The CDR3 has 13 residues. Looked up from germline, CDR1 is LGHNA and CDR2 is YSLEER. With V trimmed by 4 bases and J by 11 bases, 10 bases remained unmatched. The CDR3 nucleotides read TGCGCCAGCAGCCCTCGACAGGGACTTTTGGCTTTCTTT. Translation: CASSPRQGLLAFF.

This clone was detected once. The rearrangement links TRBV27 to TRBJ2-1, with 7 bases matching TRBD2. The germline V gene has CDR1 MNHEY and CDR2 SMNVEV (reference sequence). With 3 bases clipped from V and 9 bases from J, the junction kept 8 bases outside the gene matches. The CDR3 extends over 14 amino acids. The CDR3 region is CASSFVREDGEQFF. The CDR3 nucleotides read TGTGCCAGCAGTTTTGTCCGGGAGGACGGTGAGCAGTTCTTC.

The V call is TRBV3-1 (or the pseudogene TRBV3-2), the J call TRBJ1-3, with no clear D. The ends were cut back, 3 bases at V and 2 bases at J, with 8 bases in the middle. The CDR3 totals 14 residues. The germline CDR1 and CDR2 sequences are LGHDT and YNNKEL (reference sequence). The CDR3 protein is CASSQTGAGNTIYF. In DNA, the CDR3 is TGTGCCAGCAGCCAGACCGGGGCTGGAAACACCATATATTTT.

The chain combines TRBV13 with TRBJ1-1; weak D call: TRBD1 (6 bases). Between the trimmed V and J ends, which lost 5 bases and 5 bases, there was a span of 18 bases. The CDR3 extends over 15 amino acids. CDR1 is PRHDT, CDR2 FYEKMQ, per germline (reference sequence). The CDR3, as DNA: TGTGCCAGCAGCCCCGAGACAGGAACGATGACTGAAGCTTTCTTT. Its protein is CASSPETGTMTEAFF.

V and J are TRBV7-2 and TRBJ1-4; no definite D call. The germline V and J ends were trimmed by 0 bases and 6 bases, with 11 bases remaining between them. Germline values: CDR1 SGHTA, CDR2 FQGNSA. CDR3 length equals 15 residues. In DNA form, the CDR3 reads TGTGCCAGCAGCTTAGCAGGCGGGAGGGATGAAAAACTGTTTTTT. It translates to CASSLAGGRDEKLFF.

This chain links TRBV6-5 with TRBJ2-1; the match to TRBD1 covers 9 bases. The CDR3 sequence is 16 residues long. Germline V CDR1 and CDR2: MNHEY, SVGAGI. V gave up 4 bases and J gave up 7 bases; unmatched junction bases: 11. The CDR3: CASSWRTGDLRNEQFF. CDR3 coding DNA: TGTGCCAGCAGTTGGAGGACAGGGGATTTGAGGAATGAGCAGTTCTTC.

CDR3 DNA sequence: TGTGCCAGCAGCTCGCTCGGGGGAAACACTGAAGCTTTCTTT. It yields the protein CASSSLGGNTEAFF. V and J are TRBV7-9 and TRBJ1-1; possibly TRBD1 for D (5 bases). V was pared by 4 bases and J by 2 bases, with 11 bases between. CDR1 SEHNR and CDR2 FQNEAQ come from the germline V gene (reference sequence). The CDR3 extends over 14 amino acids.

CDR3 DNA sequence: TGTGCCAGCTCACCACCTCTGACAGAGAATCAGCCCCAGCATTTT. This encodes CASSPPLTENQPQHF. The chain recombines TRBV18 with TRBJ1-5; perhaps TRBD1 as D (5 bases). Germline V gene lookup returns CDR1 KGHSH and CDR2 LQKENI. The CDR3 loop spans 15 amino acids. Trimming cost V 0 bases and J 4 bases, with 10 bases left between them. Together with reference TRBV18 and TRBJ1-5, the CDR3 gives the full variable domain: NAGVMQNPRHLVRRRGQEARLRCSPMKGHSHVYWYRQLPEEGLKFMVYLQKENIIDESGMPKERFSAEFPKEGPSILRIQQVVRGDSAAYFCASSPPLTENQPQHFGDGTRLSIL.

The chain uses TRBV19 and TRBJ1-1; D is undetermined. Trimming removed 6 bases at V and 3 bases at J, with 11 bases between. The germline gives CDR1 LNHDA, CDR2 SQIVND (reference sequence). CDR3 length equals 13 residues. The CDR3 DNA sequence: TGTGCCAGTAGGGCACGCCGTGACACTGAAGCTTTCTTT. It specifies CASRARRDTEAFF.

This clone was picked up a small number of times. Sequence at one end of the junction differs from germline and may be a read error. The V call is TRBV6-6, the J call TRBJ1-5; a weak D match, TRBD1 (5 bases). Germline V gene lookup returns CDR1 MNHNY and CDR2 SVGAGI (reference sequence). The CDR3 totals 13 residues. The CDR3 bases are TGTGCCAGCAGTTATGACAGTAATCGGCCCCAGCATTTT. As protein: CASSYDSNRPQHF.

In DNA, the CDR3 is TGTGCCAGCAGCTCAGACCGGGACTTAGTTAACACCGGGGAGCTGTTTTTT. Amino acid sequence: CASSSDRDLVNTGELFF. The gene calls are TRBV7-6 and TRBJ2-2, with TRBD2 as a possible D gene (6 bases). Germline V CDR1 and CDR2: SGHVS, FNYEAQ. V lost 4 bases and J 2 bases, leaving 17 bases between the germline ends. CDR3 length: 17 residues.

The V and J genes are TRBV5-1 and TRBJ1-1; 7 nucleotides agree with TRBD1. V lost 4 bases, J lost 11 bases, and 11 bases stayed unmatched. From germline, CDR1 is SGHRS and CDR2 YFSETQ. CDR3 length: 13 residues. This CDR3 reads CASSDAQGGHAFF. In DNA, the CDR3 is TGCGCCAGCAGCGACGCCCAGGGGGGTCATGCTTTCTTT. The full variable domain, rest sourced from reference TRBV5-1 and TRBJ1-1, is KAGVTQTPRYLIKTRGQQVTLSCSPISGHRSVSWYQQTPGQGLQFLFEYFSETQRNKGNFPGRFSGRQFSNSRSEMNVSTLELGDSALYLCASSDAQGGHAFFGQGTRLTVV.

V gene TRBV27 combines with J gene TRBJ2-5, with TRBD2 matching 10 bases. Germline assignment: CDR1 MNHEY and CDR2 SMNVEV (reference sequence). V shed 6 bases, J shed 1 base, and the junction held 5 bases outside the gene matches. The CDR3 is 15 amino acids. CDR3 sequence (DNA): TGTGCCAGCAGCCCGGGACTAGCGCTCCAAGAGACCCAGTACTTC. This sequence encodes CASSPGLALQETQYF.

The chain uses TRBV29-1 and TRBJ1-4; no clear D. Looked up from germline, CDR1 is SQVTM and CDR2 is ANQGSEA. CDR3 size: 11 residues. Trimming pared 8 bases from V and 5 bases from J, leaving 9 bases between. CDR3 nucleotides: TGCAGCTGCGGACTCAATGAAAAACTGTTTTTT. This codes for CSCGLNEKLFF.

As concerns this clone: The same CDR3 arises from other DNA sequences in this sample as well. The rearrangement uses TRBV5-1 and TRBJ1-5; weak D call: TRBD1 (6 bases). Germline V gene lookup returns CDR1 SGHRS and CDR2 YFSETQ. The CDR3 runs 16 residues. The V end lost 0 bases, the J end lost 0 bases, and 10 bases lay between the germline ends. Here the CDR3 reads CASSLEGGASNQPQHF. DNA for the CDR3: TGCGCCAGCAGCTTGGAGGGGGGGGCTAGCAATCAGCCCCAGCATTTT.

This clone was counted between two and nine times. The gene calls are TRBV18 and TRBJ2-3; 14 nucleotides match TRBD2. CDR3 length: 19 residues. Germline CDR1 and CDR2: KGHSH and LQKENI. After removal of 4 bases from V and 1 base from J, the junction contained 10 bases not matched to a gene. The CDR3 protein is CASSRTSGGLTTGTDTQYF. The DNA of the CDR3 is TGTGCCAGCTCACGGACTAGCGGGGGGCTGACGACGGGCACAGATACGCAGTATTTT.

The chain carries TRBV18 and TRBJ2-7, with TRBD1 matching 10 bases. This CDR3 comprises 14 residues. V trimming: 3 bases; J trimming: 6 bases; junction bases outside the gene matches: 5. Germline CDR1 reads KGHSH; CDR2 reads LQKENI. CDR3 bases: TGTGCCAGCTCACCCCGGGACAGGGGAGCCGAGCAGTACGTC. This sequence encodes CASSPRDRGAEQYV.

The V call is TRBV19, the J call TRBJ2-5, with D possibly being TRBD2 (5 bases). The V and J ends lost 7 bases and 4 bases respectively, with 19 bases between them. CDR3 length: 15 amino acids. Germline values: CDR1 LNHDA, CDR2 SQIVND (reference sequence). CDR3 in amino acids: CASTPGVSNRETQYF. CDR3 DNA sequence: TGTGCCAGTACTCCCGGGGTTTCGAACCGAGAGACCCAGTACTTC.

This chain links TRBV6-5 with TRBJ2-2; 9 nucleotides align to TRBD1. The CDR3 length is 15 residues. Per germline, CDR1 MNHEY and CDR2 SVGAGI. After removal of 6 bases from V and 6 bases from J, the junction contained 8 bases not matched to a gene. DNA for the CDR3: TGTGCCAGCAGCCGCGGGACAGGGTCTCCCGGGGAGCTGTTTTTT. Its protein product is CASSRGTGSPGELFF.